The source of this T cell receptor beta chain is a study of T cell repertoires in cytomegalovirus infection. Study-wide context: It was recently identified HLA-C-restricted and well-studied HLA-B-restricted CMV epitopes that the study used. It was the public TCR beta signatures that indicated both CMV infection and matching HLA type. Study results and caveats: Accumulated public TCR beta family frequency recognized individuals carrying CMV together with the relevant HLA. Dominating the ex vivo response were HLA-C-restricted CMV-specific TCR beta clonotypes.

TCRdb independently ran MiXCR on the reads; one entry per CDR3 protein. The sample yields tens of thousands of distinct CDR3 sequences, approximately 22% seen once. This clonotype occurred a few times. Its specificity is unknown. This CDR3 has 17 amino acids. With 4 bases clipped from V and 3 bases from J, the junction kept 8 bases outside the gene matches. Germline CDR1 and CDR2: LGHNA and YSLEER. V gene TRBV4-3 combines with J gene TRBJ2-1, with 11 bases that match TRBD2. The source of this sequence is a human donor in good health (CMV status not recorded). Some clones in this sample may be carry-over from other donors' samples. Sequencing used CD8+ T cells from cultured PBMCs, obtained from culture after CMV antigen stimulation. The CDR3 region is CASSLNPLAGGYNEQFF. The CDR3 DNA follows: TGCGCCAGCAGCCTAAACCCCCTAGCGGGGGGCTACAATGAGCAGTTCTTC.